These 22 T cell receptor beta chains share one sample of origin, sequenced in a study of regulatory T cells in long-lasting Graves disease. Time point noted: newly diagnosed GD, antithyroid drugs for less than 3 months. Isolated PBMC RNA provided the starting material for the TCR library. Arm-PCR of CDR3 regions and iRepertoire HTBI primers were used to build TCR beta libraries. TCRdb reprocessed the multiplex PCR reads with MiXCR, giving one entry per CDR3 protein. The sample includes roughly 420,000 distinct CDR3 sequences, about a sixth of them seen just once. In addition, the sample was reused for a study of T cells in Graves' hyperthyroidism and ophthalmopathy.

The sample consisted of peripheral blood mononuclear cells (PBMCs), taken at new diagnosis, from a patient treated with antithyroid drugs. The origin of the receptors is a young woman with Graves disease.

The rearrangement joins TRBV14 to TRBJ2-1; the match to TRBD2 covers 13 bases. Germline V CDR1 and CDR2: SGHDN, FVKESK. The CDR3 consists of 14 residues. Losses at the gene ends were 2 bases for V and 11 bases for J; bases not matched to a gene: 3. The CDR3 coding sequence is TGTGCCAGCAGCCAATGGACTAGCGGGAGTAAGCAGTTCTTC. This sequence encodes CASSQWTSGSKQFF.

The chain has TRBV12-3 or TRBV12-4 and TRBJ1-5; 7 bases line up with TRBD1. The ends lost 4 bases at V and 11 bases at J; junction bases unmatched: 17. The CDR3 runs 16 residues. CDR3 amino acids: CASSSYRGGAIKSQHF. The DNA of the CDR3 is TGTGCCAGCAGTTCATACAGGGGAGGGGCAATCAAATCCCAGCATTTT.

This chain joins TRBV29-1 and TRBJ2-2; the D gene is possibly TRBD2 (5 bases). The V end lost 3 bases, the J end lost 5 bases, and 13 bases lay between the germline ends. The CDR3 is 14 residues long. Germline lookup yields CDR1 SQVTM and CDR2 ANQGSEA. Here the CDR3 reads CSVDVGVGTGELFF. DNA of the CDR3: TGCAGCGTTGACGTGGGAGTGGGGACCGGGGAGCTGTTTTTT.

This chain links TRBV20-1 with TRBJ1-1, with D maybe TRBD1 (6 bases). There are 11 residues in the CDR3. CDR1 and CDR2 (germline): DFQATT, SNEGSKA (reference sequence). V gave up 7 bases and J gave up 3 bases, with 9 bases separating them. The CDR3 DNA follows: TGCAGTGGGAGGGGGGACACTGAAGCTTTCTTT. Its translation: CSGRGDTEAFF.

The rearrangement links TRBV7-2 to TRBJ2-7; tentative D call: TRBD2 (6 bases). The V end lost 5 bases, the J end lost 7 bases, and 21 bases lay between the germline ends. CDR1 is SGHTA and CDR2 is FQGNSA in the germline V gene. The CDR3 is made up of 15 amino acids. CDR3: CASSPNFGGGWEQYF. For the CDR3, the DNA is TGTGCCAGCAGCCCTAATTTCGGGGGTGGGTGGGAGCAGTACTTC. Filled out from reference TRBV7-2 and TRBJ2-7, the complete variable domain reads GAGVSQSPSNKVTEKGKDVELRCDPISGHTALYWYRQSLGQGLEFLIYFQGNSAPDKSGLPSDRFSAERTGGSVSTLTIQRTQQEDSAVYLCASSPNFGGGWEQYFGPGTRLTVT.

As for this clonotype: One end of the junction is discordant with germline, which a read error may explain. This chain uses TRBV14 with TRBJ2-1, with D perhaps matching TRBD1 (7 bases). There are 17 residues in the CDR3. Germline CDR1 reads SGHDN; CDR2 reads FVKESK. This chain's CDR3 is CASSQEGGGARYNQQFF. In DNA, the CDR3 is TGTGCCAGCAGCCAAGAAGGAGGGGGCGCAAGATACAATCAGCAGTTCTTC.

The genes are TRBV6-1 and TRBJ2-2; D gene uncertain. Germline V lookup: CDR1 MNHNS, CDR2 SASEGT. V was pared by 8 bases and J by 1 base, with 11 bases between. This CDR3 spans 14 amino acids. The CDR3 region is CASPNTMNTGELFF. In nucleotides, the CDR3 is TGTGCCAGCCCAAACACAATGAACACCGGGGAGCTGTTTTTT.

In this sample, this clonotype turned up many times. This chain joins TRBV7-2 and TRBJ2-7, with TRBD2 matching over 9 bases. V lost 5 bases and J lost 5; bases outside the gene matches: 7. Looked up from germline, CDR1 is SGHTA and CDR2 is FQGNSA. This CDR3 comprises 14 residues. The CDR3, as DNA: TGTGCCAGCAGCCTCGCGGGAGGGGCGCACGAGCAGTACTTC. Translated, it gives CASSLAGGAHEQYF.

The chain recombines TRBV5-5 with TRBJ2-1, with 8 bases matching TRBD1. The J segment lost 5 bases and the V segment lost 3 bases, leaving 1 base of the junction unmatched. CDR3 length equals 13 residues. Per the germline V gene, CDR1 is SGHKS and CDR2 is YYEKEE (reference sequence). CDR3 coding DNA: TGTGCCAGCAGCTCGACAGGGGACAATGAGCAGTTCTTC. Its protein is CASSSTGDNEQFF.

The chain carries TRBV25-1 and TRBJ2-2; 8 bases are shared with TRBD1. Germline V gives CDR1 MGHDK, CDR2 SYGVNS. The CDR3 covers 17 residues. V shed 6 bases, J shed 0 bases, and the junction held 9 bases outside the gene matches. The CDR3 is CASSRDRGLSNTGELFF. In DNA form, the CDR3 reads TGTGCCAGCAGCCGAGACAGGGGCCTCTCGAACACCGGGGAGCTGTTTTTT.

This clonotype was found a few times. This chain joins TRBV4-1 and TRBJ2-5; tentatively, D is TRBD2 (6 bases). The CDR3 loop spans 16 amino acids. CDR1 and CDR2 (germline): MGHRA, YSYEKL. V was cut by 0 bases and J by 3 bases, with 14 bases left in between. CDR3 sequence: CASSQDIDLAEETQYF. In DNA, the CDR3 is TGCGCCAGCAGCCAAGATATTGATTTAGCGGAAGAGACCCAGTACTTC.

This clonotype was picked up many times. This chain uses TRBV15 with TRBJ1-5; the D is unclear. Trimming stripped 4 bases from V and 7 bases from J, with 8 bases between. CDR1 LNHNV and CDR2 YYDKDF come from the germline V gene (reference sequence). This CDR3 comprises 12 residues. The CDR3 loop is CATSIPGQPQHF. CDR3 bases: TGTGCCACCAGCATCCCTGGGCAGCCCCAGCATTTT.

To note about this clonotype: A much larger clone lies one base from this, so it may be a read error. Given the absence of the conserved phenylalanine or tryptophan at the CDR3 end, a read error is likely. The chain couples TRBV20-1 to TRBJ2-5, with 7 bases lining up with TRBD2. The CDR3 is 13 amino acids. V trimming: 4 bases; J trimming: 2 bases; junction bases outside the gene matches: 4. Per germline, CDR1 DFQATT and CDR2 SNEGSKA (reference sequence). This CDR3 reads CSAMAGVQETQYL. For the CDR3, the DNA is TGCAGTGCTATGGCGGGAGTTCAAGAGACCCAGTACTTG.

The table lists this clonotype with many counts. The DNA of the CDR3 is TGTGCCAGCAGCTTAGGGGATAGCGGGAGTAGGTACAATGAGCAGTTCTTC. Its protein product is CASSLGDSGSRYNEQFF. The genes are TRBV7-4 and TRBJ2-1; 9 nucleotides match TRBD2. CDR1 and CDR2 from the germline V gene are SGHVT and SQSDAQ. Trimming at V came to 1 base and at J to 4 bases, leaving 8 bases not matched to a gene. The CDR3 is 17 residues long.

This clonotype was counted at least ten times. This rearrangement joins TRBV6-1 to TRBJ2-1, with 7 bases that match TRBD2. V shed 7 bases and J 10 bases; nucleotides not matched to a gene: 13. The germline V gene has CDR1 MNHNS and CDR2 SASEGT. The CDR3 consists of 14 residues. This CDR3 reads CASTSASGVREQFF. The CDR3 DNA is TGTGCCAGCACCAGCGCGAGCGGGGTAAGGGAGCAGTTCTTC.

J is TRBJ1-1 and V is TRBV5-6; TRBD1 matches 8 bases. The CDR3 sequence is 12 residues long. V gave up 4 bases and J gave up 10 bases; unmatched junction bases: 6. Germline V gene sequence: CDR1 SGHDT, CDR2 YYEEEE. The CDR3 nucleotides read TGTGCCAGCAGCATGGGACAGGAGGGAGCTTTCTTT. Amino acid sequence: CASSMGQEGAFF.

In its sample, this clonotype was seen many times. This chain connects TRBV7-8 to TRBJ2-3; possible D gene TRBD2, 6 bases. Germline lookup yields CDR1 SGHVS and CDR2 FQNEAQ. The V end was cut by 4 bases, the J end by 1 base, with 15 bases between. The CDR3 covers 16 residues. Written as DNA, the CDR3 is TGTGCCAGCAGCTCCCGGGGTCGGGAGCGCACAGATACGCAGTATTTT. It specifies CASSSRGRERTDTQYF. The variable domain in full, completed from reference TRBV7-8 and TRBJ2-3, reads GAGVSQSPRYKVAKRGQDVALRCDPISGHVSLFWYQQALGQGPEFLTYFQNEAQLDKSGLPSDRFFAERPEGSVSTLKIQRTQQEDSAVYLCASSSRGRERTDTQYFGPGTRLTVL.

V is TRBV19 and J is TRBJ1-1; D may be TRBD1 (6 bases). V dropped 5 bases and J dropped 2 bases, with 15 bases sitting between them. Germline CDR1 and CDR2: LNHDA and SQIVND (reference sequence). The CDR3 totals 15 residues. The CDR3 is CASSLITGLNTEAFF. CDR3 DNA: TGTGCCAGTAGTCTAATAACAGGGTTAAACACTGAAGCTTTCTTT.

J is TRBJ2-5 and V is TRBV20-1, with 10 positions matching TRBD2. CDR1 DFQATT and CDR2 SNEGSKA come from the germline V gene (reference sequence). This CDR3 is built from 17 residues. Germline trimming cut 3 bases from V and 3 bases from J; bases unmatched to any gene: 13. CDR3: CSASIWLAGVEEETQYF. The CDR3 nucleotides are TGCAGTGCTAGTATTTGGCTAGCGGGAGTTGAGGAAGAGACCCAGTACTTC.

This clonotype appeared many times. V gene TRBV2 combines with J gene TRBJ2-4; TRBD1 agrees at 8 bases. Germline V lookup: CDR1 SNHLY, CDR2 FYNNEI. Trimming took 1 base from V and 7 from J; bases not matched to a gene: 0. The CDR3 has 13 residues. The CDR3 DNA reads as TGTGCCAGCAGTGAAGACAGGGGGAACATTCAGTACTTC. It yields the protein CASSEDRGNIQYF.

V gene TRBV24-1 combines with J gene TRBJ2-1, with TRBD2 matching 11 bases. V trimming: 4 bases; J trimming: 4 bases; junction bases outside the gene matches: 5. This CDR3 has 16 residues. Germline V gives CDR1 KGHDR, CDR2 SFDVKD. CDR3 loop: CATSEATSGRYNEQFF. CDR3 DNA: TGTGCCACCAGTGAAGCTACTAGCGGGAGATACAATGAGCAGTTCTTC.

This clonotype was picked up one time. The rearrangement joins TRBV4-1 to TRBJ2-7, with D tentatively TRBD2 (5 bases). V was pared by 2 bases and J by 4 bases, with 9 bases between. In germline, CDR1 is MGHRA, CDR2 YSYEKL. The CDR3 has 13 amino acids. The CDR3 DNA follows: TGCGCCAGCAGCCAATTCCCGGGGTACGAGCAGTACTTC. It encodes CASSQFPGYEQYF.